This T cell receptor (beta chain) stems from a study of cytomegalovirus exposure and HLA in healthy donors (TCRdb year 2017). Background on the whole study: In an earlier analysis of 450 to 750 of the donors, 276 Gb of sequence data and about 110 million unique TCR beta sequences from approximately 180 million T cells were reported. Roughly 5 DR-DQ haplotypes were treated as single units for association and clustering because of strong linkage in the cohort. High-throughput TCR immunosequencing, statistical association of individual TCRs with disease status, and machine learning were combined to predict cytomegalovirus infection status. Every repertoire in the discovery cohort had been generated on one and the same sequencing platform. An early release that covered some 630 HLA-typed donors contained 250 to 350 gigabases of sequencing data and 80 million or so unique TCR sequences. HLA typing covered class I and class II loci at four-digit resolution. Among some 400 genotyped donors of the cohort, an average of around 240,000 unique TCR beta nucleotide sequences was sequenced per donor, of which approximately 18% were non-productive. The number of donors typed differed by locus, with roughly 629-640 for A, B, C, DRB1 and DQB1, 522 for DQA1, over 600 for DPA1, and 472 for DPB1. The study profiled the T cell repertoires of hundreds of subjects by immunosequencing and related them to cytomegalovirus serostatus. The genetic ancestry cluster associated with self-reported Caucasian donors included over 65% of the 398 genotyped donors. A later genetic analysis took genome-wide SNP genotypes for about three fifths of the 666 donors and used that subset as a discovery cohort. An earlier analysis of several hundred of the donors applied high-throughput TCR beta sequencing to assess whether each TCR beta V gene segment acted as functional or pseudogenic. The aim of the study was to test whether cataloging public T cell receptors could identify signatures of past pathogen exposure. In addition to the first cohort of roughly 700 subjects, a separate validation cohort of over 90 different subjects was used. A later analysis re-examined previously published TCR beta repertoires from about 700 donors and added high-resolution HLA genotyping to investigate patterns of TCR occurrence. Donor age, sex, ethnicity and CMV serostatus were compiled alongside the repertoire data. The later analysis used no new phenotypic data to find candidate immune exposures, relying instead on TCR beta sequences and their occurrence across donors.

Counted from cysteine to phenylalanine, this CDR3 has 14 amino acids. Only CDR3 DNA is held: 42 bases, read in frame from base 1. V sheds 1 base and J sheds 5 bases, leaving 12 bases between their ends. Taken from the germline V gene, the CDR1 and CDR2 loops are KGHSH and LQKENI. About this clone: Its antigen has not been determined. No qualities accompany the bases; no much larger clone lies one base away.

General study outcomes and caveats: In vitro tests confirmed that three of the cytomegalovirus-associated TCR beta chains recognize cytomegalovirus antigens. Roughly uniform sequencing depth across donors was assumed in presence/absence analyses, although this assumption may not hold. HLA typing was unavailable for some donors at each locus, so association tests used only the typed subset. The earlier analysis of some 540 of the donors excluded 15 to 20 rarely observed V segments, including chromosome 9 orphons, because counts were too low. The classifier was reported to diagnose cytomegalovirus status with high specificity and sensitivity in both the original and validation cohorts. According to a later genetic analysis, donors in an Asian-associated ancestry cluster had fewer N-insertions in productive TCRs than the roughly 670-donor mean. Strong co-occurrence of HLA alleles, especially DR and DQ, made assigning TCR associations to individual alleles difficult. Broadly in line with IMGT annotations, most TCR beta V segments showed up in productive rearrangements about 90% or about 30% of the time in an earlier analysis of 587 of the donors. It was suggested by the authors that the approach could potentially be generalized to other disease states and immunological phenotypes. A later analysis found that HLA-associated TCR beta chains were more clonally expanded and had lower generation probabilities than equally common non-associated chains. In a later analysis, the rate of TCR association differed among HLA loci, with DRB1 alleles having the most associated TCRs and HLA-C alleles having the fewest. In a later analysis, several top co-occurrence clusters were reported to appear linked to parvovirus B19, influenza, CMV and Epstein-Barr virus. Only TCR beta chains were sequenced in this cohort, and the absence of alpha or paired-chain data limited detectable features. Most TCR sequences were observed very rarely across donors, whereas some public TCRs were present in many individuals. A further reported finding was that TCR beta sequences accurately predicted the HLA-A and HLA-B alleles for most subjects in the first cohort. Immune exposure information for the cohort was limited to CMV serostatus. The sequencing pipeline was judged likely to have produced a cluster of highly shared sequence variants as a technical artifact. Most CMV-associated TCR beta chains appeared to be HLA-restricted in a later analysis, and the HLA associations seemed to be driven largely by CMV exposure. Linkage disequilibrium might explain the correlated functional status among segregating V segments, but an unknown experimental factor could not be ruled out. An association between a missense DCLRE1C variant and V-gene and J-gene trimming of TCR beta chains was found in a later genetic analysis and replicated in an independent cohort. In a later analysis, about 16,000 TCR beta sequences were associated with specific HLA alleles at a false discovery rate of 0.05. The study gave a list of about 170 TCR beta chains associated with cytomegalovirus. The 87-base-pair reads could not distinguish some IMGT-functional V segments, including TRBV6-2 and TRBV6-3, so those segments were excluded.

Libraries were prepared through the immunoSEQ multiplex PCR assay. For the multiplex PCR, a mixture combining 60 forward primers for TCR Vbeta segments and 13 reverse primers for TCR Jbeta segments was used. A multiplex PCR assay on genomic DNA amplified the CDR3 region of rearranged TCR beta genes. On the Illumina HiSeq System, the amplified TCR beta libraries were sequenced as 87-base-pair reads. Under the source paper's analysis protocol: Across the roughly 600 repertoires, a later analysis counted some 80 million unique TCR beta chains, roughly 11 million of which were shared by at least two donors. Raw reads were error-corrected and collapsed into unique sequences by a nearest-neighbor algorithm in which closely related sequences were merged to remove PCR and sequencing errors. V, D and J gene segments were assigned by aligning CDR3 sequences to IMGT reference sequences. For a sequence to be retained, at least a six-nucleotide match to both a V gene segment and a J gene segment was required. A rearrangement counted as productive if the CDR3 had no stop codons and remained in frame with V and J, and every other rearrangement counted as non-productive. CDR3 was defined according to IMGT convention as the region running from the second conserved V-encoded cysteine to the conserved J-encoded phenylalanine. The earlier analysis of 550 to 650 of the donors excluded any sequence lacking an unambiguous match to a single V gene segment. An earlier analysis of fewer than 750 of the donors classified V segments as functional when productive rearrangements were above 56.7% and as segregating when the standard deviation between donors was above 5%. A statistical classification framework was built for diagnosing cytomegalovirus status from the catalog of TCR beta chain sequences. A later analysis assigned V and J genes by comparing TCR nucleotide sequences with IMGT/GENE-DB human TR gene sequences. A later analysis assigned CDR3 sequences and most-parsimonious VDJ recombination scenarios with the TCRdist pipeline. In a later analysis, each TCR beta chain was defined by its CDR3 amino acid sequence together with its V-gene family, and reads without a unique V-gene family were excluded. In a later analysis, several hundred highly shared, low-generation-probability nucleotide sequences were removed to address suspected cross-contamination and a sequencing artifact. In a later analysis, a clonal expansion index for each public chain was calculated from normalized within-repertoire ranks of inferred template counts. A later analysis computed generation probabilities with a VDJ recombination model fitted to out-of-frame rearrangements, and checked the results against IGoR. A later analysis scored TCR-TCR, TCR-HLA and TCR-CMV co-occurrence with hypergeometric tests, applying a repertoire-size bias correction to TCR pairs. To estimate false discovery rates, a later analysis permuted the HLA or CMV assignments 20 times. In a later analysis, co-occurring TCRs were grouped with DBSCAN, and TCRdist sequence similarity was added when clustering was performed within HLA-allele-positive subsets. Repertoires with fewer than 30,000 or more than 120,000 public chains were left out of co-occurrence clustering, as were about 5 repertoires with anomalous nucleotide sharing. TCRdb retrieved this table from immuneACCESS and kept in-frame rearrangements only. Not all clones are present; in checked studies, unresolved V genes account for under half, and no reason is known for the remainder. That table gives V, J and clone size, and the DNA gave D and trimming. For this sample the table gives about 65,000 clones, of which 80% were detected only once. Jointly, the top ten make up 3.5% to 5% of the sample.

The cohort was made up of about 670 healthy bone marrow donors. All cohort members were sampled while nominally healthy, although unrecorded immune exposures were likely present. The donor tested CMV seronegative and was one of the 352 seronegative cohort members. Each donor provided a peripheral blood sample, and peripheral blood mononuclear cells were used for TCR beta sequencing. The Qiagen DNeasy Blood Extraction Kit was used to extract genomic DNA from the blood cell samples. The sequenced sample consisted of PBMCs. Recombination joined TRBV18 with TRBJ2-7, with TRBD1 as a weak D call on 7 bases. The receptor's source is a woman in her 30s in good health and CMV-seronegative. The nucleotide sequence reads as follows: TGTGCCAGCTCACCACTACAGGGGACTCACGAGCAGTACTTC. Translation gives CASSPLQGTHEQYF. The full variable domain, with segments outside the CDR3 supplied by the reference TRBV18 and TRBJ2-7 proteins, appears as NAGVMQNPRHLVRRRGQEARLRCSPMKGHSHVYWYRQLPEEGLKFMVYLQKENIIDESGMPKERFSAEFPKEGPSILRIQQVVRGDSAAYFCASSPLQGTHEQYFGPGTRLTVT.